A single sample gave rise to the 8 T cell receptor beta chains below, sequenced in a study of CD8+ T cells in alopecia areata. Treatment in this sample: oral pan-JAK inhibitor, 5-10 mg twice daily. After isolation, RNA underwent reverse transcription to generate cDNA as the sequencing template. Method: immunoSEQ multiplex PCR; TCRdb's copy keeps in-frame clones and lacks some. The table has 110,000 to 150,000 clones, roughly 82% seen once. The sample in question was CD8+ T cells sorted from blood, obtained at week 4, from a patient treated with tofacitinib. The receptors were gathered from a human donor with alopecia areata.

The chain uses TRBV7-2 and TRBJ1-1; D remains ambiguous. CDR3 length equals 12 residues. The V end was cut by 4 bases, the J end by 4 bases, with 7 bases between. Germline CDR1 reads SGHTA; CDR2 reads FQGNSA. This CDR3 is CASSSPGTEAFF. The CDR3 DNA sequence: TGTGCCAGCAGCTCCCCGGGCACTGAAGCTTTCTTT.

V gene TRBV7-6 combines with J gene TRBJ2-3; 9 nucleotides match TRBD2. This CDR3 has 17 amino acids. Germline CDR1 SGHVS, CDR2 FNYEAQ. After removal of 6 bases from V and 0 bases from J, the junction contained 10 bases not matched to a gene. CDR3 in DNA: TGTGCCAGCAGACAATCAGCGGGGGGCCTTAGCACAGATACGCAGTATTTT. It specifies CASRQSAGGLSTDTQYF.

The CDR3 sequence: CAGRGVNEQYF. CDR3 sequence (DNA): TGTGCAGGACGGGGGGTCAACGAGCAGTACTTC. V is TRBV19 and J is TRBJ2-7, with 7 bases fitting TRBD2. The CDR3 runs to 11 residues. The germline gives CDR1 LNHDA, CDR2 SQIVND (reference sequence).

The CDR3 DNA reads TGTGCCACCAGCAGCTCCGGTTTCCTCAGCAATCAGCCCCAGCATTTT. Amino acid sequence: CATSSSGFLSNQPQHF. The rearrangement links TRBV15 to TRBJ1-5; D call uncertain. V dropped 3 bases and J dropped 1 base, with 13 bases sitting between them. Germline V gene sequence: CDR1 LNHNV, CDR2 YYDKDF (reference sequence). The CDR3 is 16 amino acids.

The J gene is TRBJ1-5, the V gene TRBV7-9; no reliable D call. CDR3 length equals 15 residues. Germline CDR1 is SEHNR and CDR2 is FQNEAQ (reference sequence). Deletions cut 5 bases from V and 0 bases from J, with 11 bases between. CDR3 amino acids: CASSGTEDSNQPQHF. The CDR3 nucleotides are TGTGCCAGCAGCGGCACAGAAGATAGCAATCAGCCCCAGCATTTT.

The chain employs TRBV23-1 and TRBJ2-5, with TRBD1 matching over 9 bases. TRBV23-1 has ORF status, its function being uncertain. This CDR3 is built from 14 residues. V lost 6 bases to trimming and J lost 9 bases; unmatched junction nucleotides: 11. The CDR3 reads CASSLTGGDEAQYF. The CDR3 nucleotides are TGCGCCAGCAGCCTGACAGGGGGGGATGAGGCCCAGTACTTC.

In its sample, this clone was seen once. The chain is built from TRBV2 and TRBJ2-4, with D possibly being TRBD1 (5 bases). Trimming removed 0 bases from V and 2 bases from J, with 11 bases in between. The CDR3 has 16 amino acids. The germline V gene encodes CDR1 SNHLY and CDR2 FYNNEI. DNA for the CDR3: TGTGCCAGCAGTGAAGCGCCGACAGTAACCAAAAACATTCAGTACTTC. Translating gives CASSEAPTVTKNIQYF.

V is TRBV7-9 and J is TRBJ1-2; D unresolved. This CDR3 contains 12 residues. With 2 bases removed from V and 6 bases from J, the gap between germline ends came to 7 bases. CDR1 SEHNR and CDR2 FQNEAQ come from the germline V gene (reference sequence). DNA of the CDR3: TGTGCCAGCAGCTTATACCCTCATGGCTACACCTTC. Protein sequence: CASSLYPHGYTF.